This T cell receptor beta chain was recorded in a study of blood T cell repertoires in COVID-19. Background on the study: Sources were T cells, B-cell-depleted T cells, or PBMCs; the material itself was cDNA or gDNA.

Authors' data handling: The authors estimated nucleated cell counts from reference gene primer amplification. Measured with immunoSEQ multiplex PCR; TCRdb has only the in-frame clones, and not every one. V and J calls and clone size are given by that table; D and trimming were obtained from the DNA. The table has around 35,000 clones, about 90% seen once. The CDR3 sequence is 16 residues long. V gave up 5 bases and J gave up 1 base; unmatched junction bases: 8. Germline V gene sequence: CDR1 SGHAT, CDR2 FQNNGV. The material sequenced was peripheral blood. This clonotype originated in a human donor in a cohort sampled during active COVID-19. The chain uses TRBV11-2 and TRBJ1-3; 7 positions agree with TRBD1. CDR3 protein: CASSLSAGGSGNTIYF. The CDR3 DNA is TGTGCCAGCAGCCTTAGTGCAGGGGGTTCTGGAAACACCATATATTTT.